A selection of T cell receptor beta chains follows, all from one sample in a study of early T cells in non-severe SARS-CoV-2 infection. Each CDR3 protein is one row after TCRdb ran MiXCR on the 5' RACE reads. This table has some 80,000 distinct CDR3 sequences, roughly 13% appearing once. Sequencing was carried out using whole blood. These receptor sequences come from an adult who was a healthcare worker with PCR-confirmed SARS-CoV-2 infection or an uninfected control (not recorded which). Both conserved end residues are part of each CDR3. A D gene is named only where the DNA matches it firmly. Clone size, where shown, is once, few, many, or a class for clones that have expanded.

j_call d_call v_call clone_size cdr3_length cdr3_aa cdr3_nt
TRBJ2-1 NA TRBV19 NA 12 CASSPVYNEQFF TGTGCCAGTAGTCCCGTCTACAATGAGCAGTTCTTC
TRBJ1-1 TRBD1 TRBV20-1 NA 15 CSVLGQGARSTEAFF TGCAGTGTTCTGGGGCAGGGGGCCAGGAGCACTGAAGCTTTCTTT
TRBJ2-1 TRBD1 TRBV5-5 NA 15 CASSLGGHPVNEQFF TGTGCCAGCAGCTTAGGGGGCCATCCTGTCAATGAGCAGTTCTTC
TRBJ2-3 NA TRBV11-2 many 13 CASSLDRPDTQYF TGTGCCAGCAGCTTGGACAGACCAGATACGCAGTATTTT
TRBJ1-1 NA TRBV12-3/TRBV12-4 many 12 CASSFVVFEAFF TGTGCCAGCAGTTTTGTTGTGTTTGAAGCTTTCTTT
TRBJ1-5 NA TRBV29-1 NA 11 CSVGEGQPQHF TGCAGCGTTGGGGAGGGGCAGCCCCAGCATTTT
TRBJ1-1 NA TRBV30 many 13 CAWSPGLHTEAFF TGTGCCTGGAGTCCGGGGCTTCACACTGAAGCTTTCTTT
TRBJ2-3 TRBD1 TRBV4-1 few 17 CASSHLPGQAAGDTQYF TGCGCCAGCAGCCACCTGCCGGGACAGGCCGCCGGGGATACGCAGTATTTT
TRBJ1-5 NA TRBV20-1 many 12 CSARQAGQPQHF TGCAGTGCACGACAGGCTGGCCAGCCCCAGCATTTT
TRBJ2-5 TRBD2 TRBV20-1 few 15 CSARDGASGGETQYF TGCAGTGCTAGAGATGGAGCTAGCGGGGGAGAGACCCAGTACTTC
TRBJ2-4 NA TRBV28 few 14 CASSIAKVGNIQYF TGTGCCAGCTCGATAGCGAAAGTAGGAAACATTCAGTACTTC
TRBJ1-1 NA TRBV6-1 many 13 CASSNKLNTEAFF TGTGCCAGCAGTAACAAGTTGAACACTGAAGCTTTCTTT